The 24 T cell receptor beta chains below come from one sample, sequenced in a study of blood T cell repertoires in COVID-19. Produced via immunoSEQ multiplex PCR; TCRdb's table is partial and in-frame only. This table holds tens of thousands of clones, just over 85% found once. The sequencing sample was made of peripheral blood. Source of these receptors: a man aged 45-65 years with acute or convalescent COVID-19.

The chain is built from TRBV6-5 and TRBJ1-1, with unresolved D. Germline V lookup: CDR1 MNHEY, CDR2 SVGAGI. Deletions cut 11 bases from V and 1 base from J, with 17 bases between. CDR3 length: 14 amino acids. DNA of the CDR3: TGTGCCGCACAACGACTACAGACGAACACTGAAGCTTTCTTT. Residues: CAAQRLQTNTEAFF.

The chain uses TRBV21-1 and TRBJ2-3; the table's D call TRBD2 went unverified against the DNA. TRBV21-1 is a documented pseudogene. The CDR3 is 20 residues long. In DNA form, the CDR3 reads TGTGCCAGCAGCAAAGCAAATTCCCGAGGAGAACCCAAAGCCACAGATACGCAGTATTTT. Translated, it gives CASSKANSRGEPKATDTQYF.

The genes are TRBV3-1 (or the pseudogene TRBV3-2) and TRBJ2-7; 7 bases line up with TRBD2. CDR1 is LGHDT, CDR2 YNNKEL, per germline (reference sequence). V was clipped by 3 bases and J by 3 bases; unmatched bases: 8. The CDR3 spans 15 residues. The DNA of the CDR3 is TGTGCCAGCAGCCAGCGCCGGGGGGACCTCTACGAGCAGTACTTC. It translates to CASSQRRGDLYEQYF.

The rearrangement joins TRBV4-2 to TRBJ2-7, with TRBD1 matching 8 bases. Per germline, CDR1 LGHNA and CDR2 YNFKEQ. The ends lost 0 bases at V and 3 bases at J; junction bases unmatched: 10. This CDR3 comprises 17 residues. CDR3 protein: CASSQEIRTGSFYEQYF. CDR3 sequence (DNA): TGTGCCAGCAGCCAAGAAATACGGACAGGGTCTTTCTACGAGCAGTACTTC.

This sequence joins TRBV24-1 and TRBJ2-7; 7 nucleotides align to TRBD2. From germline, CDR1 is KGHDR and CDR2 SFDVKD. This CDR3 contains 13 residues. V lost 3 bases, J lost 6 bases, and 4 bases stayed unmatched. The CDR3 nucleotides read TGTGCCACCAGTGATATGACTAGCTTCGAGCAGTACTTC. Its protein is CATSDMTSFEQYF.

V gene TRBV3-1 (or the pseudogene TRBV3-2) combines with J gene TRBJ2-2; 8 nucleotides align to TRBD2. Germline CDR1 is LGHDT and CDR2 is YNNKEL (reference sequence). With V trimmed by 0 bases and J by 1 base, 4 bases remained unmatched. The CDR3 loop spans 17 amino acids. The CDR3 DNA is TGTGCCAGCAGCCAAGATGATCGGGGGGGGAACACCGGGGAGCTGTTTTTT. It yields the protein CASSQDDRGGNTGELFF.

This chain joins TRBV5-5 and TRBJ2-5; TRBD1 agrees at 10 bases. The J segment lost 1 base and the V segment lost 3 bases, leaving 6 bases of the junction unmatched. The germline V gene has CDR1 SGHKS and CDR2 YYEKEE (reference sequence). The CDR3 consists of 16 residues. The CDR3 reads CASSSDWDRGQETQYF. DNA of the CDR3: TGTGCCAGCAGCTCCGACTGGGACAGGGGCCAAGAGACCCAGTACTTC.

The chain is built from TRBV5-1 and TRBJ2-1, with a weak D call TRBD1 (7 bases). V gave up 4 bases and J gave up 7 bases, with 15 bases separating them. The CDR3 extends over 14 amino acids. Per germline, CDR1 SGHRS and CDR2 YFSETQ. The CDR3 sequence is CASSAGQSSNEQFF. The CDR3 nucleotides are TGCGCCAGCAGCGCGGGACAGTCTAGTAATGAGCAGTTCTTC.

The rearrangement links TRBV2 to TRBJ1-5; no definite D call. Germline lookup yields CDR1 SNHLY and CDR2 FYNNEI. The germline V and J ends were trimmed by 3 bases and 0 bases, with 6 bases remaining between them. This CDR3 region has 14 residues. This CDR3 reads CASSDGDSNQPQHF. The CDR3 DNA follows: TGTGCCAGCAGTGACGGGGATAGCAATCAGCCCCAGCATTTT.

This chain joins TRBV9 and TRBJ1-1, with a possible D match to TRBD1 (6 bases). Germline V gene data show CDR1 as SGDLS and CDR2 as YYNGEE. V lost 6 bases, J lost 1 base, and 10 bases lay in between. The CDR3 is made up of 13 amino acids. The CDR3 region is CASNGRGNTEAFF. The CDR3 DNA follows: TGTGCCAGCAATGGCAGGGGGAACACTGAAGCTTTCTTT.

The chain carries TRBV27 and TRBJ1-1, with D possibly matching TRBD1 (6 bases). V was trimmed by 7 bases and J by 1 base, leaving 10 bases between them. CDR1 and CDR2 from the germline V gene are MNHEY and SMNVEV (reference sequence). The CDR3 consists of 13 residues. Here the CDR3 reads CASTTGTNTEAFF. The CDR3 DNA is TGTGCCAGCACGACAGGTACGAACACTGAAGCTTTCTTT.

The gene calls are TRBV2 and TRBJ1-5; D perhaps matches TRBD1 (6 bases). V lost 7 bases, J lost 6 bases, and 13 bases lay in between. CDR1 and CDR2 from the germline V gene are SNHLY and FYNNEI. This CDR3 spans 13 amino acids. Here the CDR3 DNA reads TGTGCCAGCACCACAGGGTTGAGTCAGCCCCAGCATTTT. Translated, it gives CASTTGLSQPQHF.

The chain is built from TRBV3-1 (or the pseudogene TRBV3-2) and TRBJ2-5; maybe TRBD1 (6 bases). V was shortened by 4 bases and J by 5 bases, with 17 bases between the two germline ends. The germline V gene has CDR1 LGHDT and CDR2 YNNKEL (reference sequence). This CDR3 has 15 amino acids. CDR3 loop: CASSLMGYRVETQYF. In nucleotides, the CDR3 is TGTGCCAGCAGCCTCATGGGGTACAGGGTCGAGACCCAGTACTTC.

The chain recombines TRBV7-9 with TRBJ1-2; a possible D gene is TRBD1 (6 bases). Germline-derived CDR1 and CDR2 are SEHNR and FQNEAQ (reference sequence). CDR3 length equals 15 residues. The germline V and J ends were trimmed by 0 bases and 8 bases, with 16 bases remaining between them. The CDR3 DNA is TGTGCCAGCAGCTTAGCTCTCAGGACAGTCCAAGGCTACACCTTC. Protein: CASSLALRTVQGYTF.

V usage is TRBV19 and J usage is TRBJ1-6; no definite D call. The CDR3 sequence is 13 residues long. CDR1 and CDR2 from the germline V gene are LNHDA and SQIVND (reference sequence). V lost 5 bases, J lost 11 bases, and 13 bases lay in between. CDR3 sequence (DNA): TGTGCCAGTAGTTCAACGGGGAGGACACCCCTCCACTTT. Its translation: CASSSTGRTPLHF.

The rearrangement uses TRBV29-1 and TRBJ2-3; TRBD2 agrees at 8 bases. Germline V gene data show CDR1 as SQVTM and CDR2 as ANQGSEA. This CDR3 has 13 amino acids. Trimming removed 6 bases from V and 4 bases from J; junction bases left unmatched: 6. The DNA of the CDR3 is TGCAGCGTCCGCCGGGGGGGGCCAGATACGCAGTATTTT. Translated, it gives CSVRRGGPDTQYF.

This clone was observed a handful of times. V usage is TRBV7-6 and J usage is TRBJ1-4; no clear D. V was trimmed by 4 bases and J by 6 bases, leaving 27 bases between them. CDR3 size: 19 residues. The germline gives CDR1 SGHVS, CDR2 FNYEAQ. The CDR3 DNA follows: TGTGCCAGCAGCTACGGTTTGGCGGCGCCGCCAATACTTGATGAAAAACTGTTTTTT. Translated, it gives CASSYGLAAPPILDEKLFF.

This chain connects TRBV27 to TRBJ2-7; D remains ambiguous. The CDR3 has 15 residues. The ends were cut back, 5 bases at V and 4 bases at J, with 18 bases in the middle. The germline CDR1 and CDR2 sequences are MNHEY and SMNVEV (reference sequence). In DNA, the CDR3 is TGTGCCAGCAGTCCCCGACTCTTAGCTGTGTACGAGCAGTACTTC. Its protein is CASSPRLLAVYEQYF.

The V call is TRBV9, the J call TRBJ2-1, with D possibly being TRBD2 (5 bases). This CDR3 has 15 residues. Trimming left V 7 bases short and J 7 bases short, with 21 bases between. Germline V gene data show CDR1 as SGDLS and CDR2 as YYNGEE. CDR3 sequence (DNA): TGTGCCAGCGGTGGCGGCGGTCAAGGACTTAATGAGCAGTTCTTC. This gives the protein CASGGGGQGLNEQFF.

The rearrangement links TRBV29-1 to TRBJ1-2; D may be TRBD1 (6 bases). Trimming cost V 4 bases and J 3 bases, with 15 bases left between them. The germline CDR1 and CDR2 sequences are SQVTM and ANQGSEA. The CDR3 is 14 amino acids. CDR3 region: CSVATGQGHYGYTF. CDR3 nucleotides: TGCAGCGTTGCAACGGGACAAGGGCACTATGGCTACACCTTC.

This chain connects TRBV3-1 (or the pseudogene TRBV3-2) to TRBJ2-3; TRBD1 aligns across 10 bases. The V gene end was trimmed by 4 bases and the J gene end by 7 bases; junction bases not matched to a gene: 5. The germline CDR1 and CDR2 sequences are LGHDT and YNNKEL (reference sequence). This CDR3 is built from 14 residues. The CDR3 DNA reads TGTGCCAGCAGCCCTAGGGACAGGGGTAATACGCAGTATTTT. It is translated as CASSPRDRGNTQYF.

The chain couples TRBV18 to TRBJ1-1; weak D call: TRBD1 (5 bases). V lost 2 bases, J lost 6 bases, and 13 bases lay in between. This CDR3 region has 14 residues. Germline V gene lookup returns CDR1 KGHSH and CDR2 LQKENI. CDR3 region: CASSPMGLTAEAFF. The CDR3 bases are TGTGCCAGCTCACCAATGGGACTGACAGCTGAAGCTTTCTTT.

The J gene is TRBJ1-3, the V gene TRBV4-2, with 8 bases lining up with TRBD1. The J segment lost 0 bases and the V segment lost 4 bases, leaving 5 bases of the junction unmatched. Germline V lookup: CDR1 LGHNA, CDR2 YNFKEQ. The CDR3 loop spans 16 amino acids. The CDR3 region has the DNA TGTGCCAGCAGCCGAGGACAGGGAGGCTCTGGAAACACCATATATTTT. Residues: CASSRGQGGSGNTIYF.

The V and J genes are TRBV19 and TRBJ1-1, with 8 bases fitting TRBD1. CDR3 size: 16 residues. CDR1 and CDR2 (germline): LNHDA, SQIVND (reference sequence). The V gene end was trimmed by 1 base and the J gene end by 0 bases; junction bases not matched to a gene: 4. In DNA form, the CDR3 reads TGTGCCAGTAGTATAGGCGGACAGGGATTGAACACTGAAGCTTTCTTT. Its translation: CASSIGGQGLNTEAFF.